This TCR beta chain was observed in a study of blood T cells in healthy people across ages. The CDR3 has 14 amino acids. Germline assignment: CDR1 MNHNS and CDR2 SASEGT. Trimming left V 0 bases short and J 5 bases short, with 8 bases between. A second PCR, run for roughly 7 to 12 cycles, used a sample-barcoded 5' primer plus a J-beta primer mix. TCRdb reanalysed the 5' RACE reads using MiXCR and keeps one entry per CDR3 protein. This sample has under 1 million distinct CDR3 sequences, with around two fifths found just once. Study results and caveats: The study could not conclusively compare naive and antigen-experienced cells, given its unsorted PBMCs. A strong correlation was seen between TCR beta diversity and naive T cell percentage.

About this clonotype: Its specificity is not known.

The chain recombines TRBV6-1 with TRBJ1-5; no clear D gene. The specimen was blood. The sequence was obtained from a man aged 55 to 70 in good health. The CDR3 DNA reads TGTGCCAGCAGTGAAGCGATGCTGGATCAGCCCCAGCATTTT. It yields the protein CASSEAMLDQPQHF.